The present entry profiles one TCR beta chain with its context. This clone appeared once. What this receptor recognizes is not known. No base quality information exists; no much larger clone differs at one position. This entry is derived from a study of blood T cell repertoires in COVID-19 (dated by TCRdb to between 2020 and 2021). About the investigation overall: The collaborator samples originated in the United States, Italy and Spain and spanned the acute and convalescent phases of COVID-19. The prospective study material was composed of cDNA or gDNA derived from T cells, B-cell-depleted T cells, or PBMCs. The dataset comprised deeply sampled blood TCRbeta repertoires from subjects exposed to, actively infected with, or recovered from COVID-19. A freely available public database, intended as a resource for researchers studying the immune response to SARS-CoV-2, is where the repertoires were released. Samples were obtained from the ongoing ImmuneRACE study (first 160 participants) and from about 1,300 subjects provided by 6 global collaborators. A de-identified subject ID, COVID-19 status, age in years and sex were almost always included in the sample metadata. Where available, HLA class I and class II types were taken from metadata supplied by the sample provider and were not determined by assay-based typing. Study-wide conclusions, independent of this receptor: The quantity of clinical and demographic metadata differed by source and by participant and was supplied without curation.

Enrolling through a virtual design, the prospective study's participants ranged in age from roughly 18 to 89 years and lived across more than 20 United States geographic areas. In the prospective study, participants were assigned to cohorts based on the clinical history participants reported in a screening survey and a study questionnaire. Recovered participants in ImmuneRACE Cohort 3 were defined by two consecutive negative NP/OP PCR tests, clearance by a healthcare professional, or resolution of symptoms. Each participant in the prospective study had whole blood, serum and a nasopharyngeal or oropharyngeal swab collected by mobile phlebotomists. Participants in the prospective study had the option to provide additional blood draws and questionnaires over a roughly two-month period. Before DNA extraction, prospective study blood samples were shipped either frozen or at room temperature. TCRbeta CDR3 regions were amplified from genomic DNA using the immunoSEQ Assay, a bias-controlled multiplex PCR. In the authors' own workflow: The number of nucleated cells in each sample was estimated from the amplification of reference gene primers within the assay. To quantify the absolute abundance of each unique TCRbeta CDR3 rearrangement, sequence reads were collapsed and filtered. For each sample, productive Simpson clonality was calculated as the square root of Simpson's diversity index over productive rearrangements. Imported from immuneACCESS, the table was reduced by TCRdb to in-frame sequences with V and J called. These copies leave out some clones; in studies compared against another copy, an unresolved V gene accounts for under half, and the cause of the remainder is not known. V and J calls and clone size are given by that table; D and trimming were obtained from the DNA. The sample table contains roughly 260,000 clones; only one count was recorded for 80% to 90% of them. The ten most abundant clones make up 1.9% of the sample.

The junction shows trimming of 4 bases on V and 10 bases on J, plus 11 bases between the germline ends. CDR1 MNHEY and CDR2 SVGAGI were looked up in the germline V gene. The cysteine opens and the phenylalanine closes a CDR3 of 13 amino acids. The kept DNA is CDR3 alone, 39 bases in frame from the first base. The chain couples TRBV6-5 to TRBJ1-6, and the D gene may be TRBD1, 5 bases matching. Sequencing input: PBMCs or T cells enriched from blood (not recorded which). This clonotype originated in a woman aged 45-59 years who had recovered from COVID-19. In nucleotides, the sequence is TGTGCCAGCAGTTCGCGTGGGGGGTCACCCCTCCACTTT. Its protein reads: CASSSRGGSPLHF.